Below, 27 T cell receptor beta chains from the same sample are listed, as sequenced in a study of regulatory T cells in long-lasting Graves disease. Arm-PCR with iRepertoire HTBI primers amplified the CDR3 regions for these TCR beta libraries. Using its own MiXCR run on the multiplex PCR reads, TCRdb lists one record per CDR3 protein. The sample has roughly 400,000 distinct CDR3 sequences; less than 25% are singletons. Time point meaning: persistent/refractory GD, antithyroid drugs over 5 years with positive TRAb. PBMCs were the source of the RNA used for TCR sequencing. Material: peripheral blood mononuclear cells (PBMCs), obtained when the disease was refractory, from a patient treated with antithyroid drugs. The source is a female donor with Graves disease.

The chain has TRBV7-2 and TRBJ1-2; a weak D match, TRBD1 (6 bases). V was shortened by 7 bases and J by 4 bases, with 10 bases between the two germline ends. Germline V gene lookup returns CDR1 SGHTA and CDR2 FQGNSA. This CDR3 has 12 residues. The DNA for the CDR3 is TGTGCCAGCAACTCGGACAGCTATGGCTACACCTTC. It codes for CASNSDSYGYTF.

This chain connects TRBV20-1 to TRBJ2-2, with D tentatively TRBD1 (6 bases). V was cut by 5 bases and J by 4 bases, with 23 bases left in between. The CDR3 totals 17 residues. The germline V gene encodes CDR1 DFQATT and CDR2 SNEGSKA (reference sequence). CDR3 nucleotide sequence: TGCAGTGCTTTCACCTGGGGGCGCGGAGGCGTCACCGGGGAGCTGTTTTTT. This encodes CSAFTWGRGGVTGELFF.

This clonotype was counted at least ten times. This chain's CDR3 is CASQPTGRNTEAFF. CDR3 nucleotides: TGTGCCAGCCAACCTACAGGACGGAACACTGAAGCTTTCTTT. This chain uses TRBV28 with TRBJ1-1, with a possible D match to TRBD1 (5 bases). With 8 bases removed from V and 1 base from J, the gap between germline ends came to 14 bases. This CDR3 region has 14 residues. CDR1 is MDHEN, CDR2 SYDVKM, per germline. The complete variable domain, with remaining parts taken from reference TRBV28 and TRBJ1-1, reads DVKVTQSSRYLVKRTGEKVFLECVQDMDHENMFWYRQDPGLGLRLIYFSYDVKMKEKGDIPEGYSVSREKKERFSLILESASTNQTSMYLCASQPTGRNTEAFFGQGTRLTVV.

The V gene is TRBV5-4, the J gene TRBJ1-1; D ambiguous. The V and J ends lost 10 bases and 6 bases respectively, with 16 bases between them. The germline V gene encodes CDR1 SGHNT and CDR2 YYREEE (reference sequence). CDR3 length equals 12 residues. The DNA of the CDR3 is TGTGCCGGCGGATTCTCTTCCGCTGAAGCTTTCTTT. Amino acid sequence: CAGGFSSAEAFF.

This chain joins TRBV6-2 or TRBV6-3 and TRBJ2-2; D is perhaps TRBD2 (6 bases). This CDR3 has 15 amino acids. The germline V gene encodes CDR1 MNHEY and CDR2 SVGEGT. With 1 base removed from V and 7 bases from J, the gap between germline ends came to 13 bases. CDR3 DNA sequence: TGTGCCAGCAGTTACTTTACGGGAGCGGGCGGGGAGCTGTTTTTT. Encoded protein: CASSYFTGAGGELFF.

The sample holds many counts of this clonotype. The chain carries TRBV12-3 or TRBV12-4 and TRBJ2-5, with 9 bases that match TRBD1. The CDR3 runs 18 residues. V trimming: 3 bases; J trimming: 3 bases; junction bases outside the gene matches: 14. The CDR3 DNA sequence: TGTGCCAGCAGTTTTGGGACTTCCGGGACAGGGTTGGAAGAGACCCAGTACTTC. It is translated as CASSFGTSGTGLEETQYF.

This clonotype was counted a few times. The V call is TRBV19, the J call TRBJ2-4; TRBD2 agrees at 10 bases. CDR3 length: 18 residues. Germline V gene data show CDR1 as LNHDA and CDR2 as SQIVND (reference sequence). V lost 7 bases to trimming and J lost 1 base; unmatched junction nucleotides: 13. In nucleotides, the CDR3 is TGTGCCAGTATGCAACCTAGCGGGAGCGGAGGTGCCAAAAACATTCAGTACTTC. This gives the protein CASMQPSGSGGAKNIQYF.

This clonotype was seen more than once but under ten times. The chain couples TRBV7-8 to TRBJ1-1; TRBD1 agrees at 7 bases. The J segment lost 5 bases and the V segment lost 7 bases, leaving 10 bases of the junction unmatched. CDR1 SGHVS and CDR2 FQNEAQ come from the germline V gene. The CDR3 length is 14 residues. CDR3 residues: CASNAGGQMTEAFF. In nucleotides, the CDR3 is TGTGCCAGCAACGCTGGGGGACAGATGACTGAAGCTTTCTTT.

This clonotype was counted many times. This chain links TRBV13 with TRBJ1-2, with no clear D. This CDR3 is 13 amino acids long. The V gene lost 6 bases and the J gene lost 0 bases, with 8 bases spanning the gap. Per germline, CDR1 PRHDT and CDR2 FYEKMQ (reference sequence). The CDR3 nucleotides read TGTGCCAGCAGTCAAGGAACTAACTATGGCTACACCTTC. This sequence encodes CASSQGTNYGYTF.

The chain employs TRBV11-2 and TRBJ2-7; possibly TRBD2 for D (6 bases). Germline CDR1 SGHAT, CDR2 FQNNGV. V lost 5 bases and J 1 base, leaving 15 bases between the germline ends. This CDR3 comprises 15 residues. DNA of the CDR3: TGTGCCAGCAGCAGAAGACGGGGGACTTCCTACGAGCAGTACTTC. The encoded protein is CASSRRRGTSYEQYF.

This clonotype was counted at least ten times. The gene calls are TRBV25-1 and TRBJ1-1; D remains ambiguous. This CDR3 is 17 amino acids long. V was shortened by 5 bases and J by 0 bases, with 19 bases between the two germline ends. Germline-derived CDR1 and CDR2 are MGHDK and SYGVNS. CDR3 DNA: TGTGCCAGCAGTCCAGTCGGACCAAGTGGGCTGAACACTGAAGCTTTCTTT. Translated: CASSPVGPSGLNTEAFF.

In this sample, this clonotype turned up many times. The CDR3 loop is CSARELATPTYEQYF. CDR3 nucleotides: TGCAGTGCTCGGGAACTAGCCACTCCTACTTACGAGCAGTACTTC. The chain carries TRBV20-1 and TRBJ2-7; a weak D match, TRBD2 (6 bases). Trimming took off 5 bases at V and 4 bases at J, with 21 bases between the two ends. Germline loops: CDR1 DFQATT, CDR2 SNEGSKA (reference sequence). CDR3 length: 15 amino acids.

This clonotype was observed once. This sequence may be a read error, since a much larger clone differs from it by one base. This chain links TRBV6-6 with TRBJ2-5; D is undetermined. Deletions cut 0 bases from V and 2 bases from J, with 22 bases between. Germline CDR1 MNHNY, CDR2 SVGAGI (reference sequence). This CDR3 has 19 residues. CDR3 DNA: TGTGCCAGCAGTTACTCGTCTAGTTCGGGTCCCTCGAAACAAGAGACCCAGTACTTC. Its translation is CASSYSSSSGPSKQETQYF.

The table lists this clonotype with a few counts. CDR3 region: CASGLVLAGPQETQYF. Written as DNA, the CDR3 is TGTGCTAGTGGTTTGGTACTAGCGGGACCACAAGAGACCCAGTACTTC. The chain links TRBV12-5 to TRBJ2-5; 10 nucleotides align to TRBD2. CDR3 size: 16 residues. With V trimmed by 0 bases and J by 2 bases, 3 bases remained unmatched. Germline CDR1 is LGHNT and CDR2 is FRNRAP.

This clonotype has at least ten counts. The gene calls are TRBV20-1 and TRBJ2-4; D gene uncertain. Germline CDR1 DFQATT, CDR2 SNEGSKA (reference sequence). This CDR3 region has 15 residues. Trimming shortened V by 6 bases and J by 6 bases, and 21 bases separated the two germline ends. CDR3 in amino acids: CSAIQPERALNIQYF. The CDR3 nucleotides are TGCAGTGCCATCCAACCGGAACGAGCTCTAAACATTCAGTACTTC.

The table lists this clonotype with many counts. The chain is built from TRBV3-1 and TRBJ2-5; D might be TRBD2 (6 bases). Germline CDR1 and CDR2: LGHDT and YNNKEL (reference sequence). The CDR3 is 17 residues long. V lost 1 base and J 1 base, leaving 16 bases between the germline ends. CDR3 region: CASSQATLGLSQETQYF. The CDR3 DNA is TGTGCCAGCAGCCAAGCGACTCTCGGACTATCCCAAGAGACCCAGTACTTC.

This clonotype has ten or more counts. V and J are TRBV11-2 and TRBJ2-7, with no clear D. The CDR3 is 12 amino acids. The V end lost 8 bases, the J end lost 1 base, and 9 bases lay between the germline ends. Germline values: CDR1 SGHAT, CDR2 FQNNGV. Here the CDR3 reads CASAIRSYEQYF. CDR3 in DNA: TGTGCCAGCGCAATACGGTCCTACGAGCAGTACTTC.

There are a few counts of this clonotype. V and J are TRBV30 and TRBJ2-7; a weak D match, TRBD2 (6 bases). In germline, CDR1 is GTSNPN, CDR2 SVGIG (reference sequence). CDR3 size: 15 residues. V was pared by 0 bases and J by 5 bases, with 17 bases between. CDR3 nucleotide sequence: TGTGCCTGGAGTGTAGGGAGGACCGCCTCGGACGAGCAGTACTTC. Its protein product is CAWSVGRTASDEQYF.

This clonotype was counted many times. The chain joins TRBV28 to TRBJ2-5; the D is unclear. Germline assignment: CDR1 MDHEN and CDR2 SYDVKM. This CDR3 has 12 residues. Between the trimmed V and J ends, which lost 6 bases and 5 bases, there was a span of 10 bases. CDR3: CASRPRSETQYF. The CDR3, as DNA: TGTGCCAGCAGGCCTCGGTCGGAGACCCAGTACTTC.

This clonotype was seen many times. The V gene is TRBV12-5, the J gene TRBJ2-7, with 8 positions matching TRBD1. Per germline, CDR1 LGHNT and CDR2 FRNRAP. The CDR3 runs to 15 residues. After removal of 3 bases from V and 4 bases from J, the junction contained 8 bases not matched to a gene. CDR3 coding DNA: TGTGCTAGTGGTTTTACCGGGACAGGAGGGTACGAGCAGTACTTC. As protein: CASGFTGTGGYEQYF.

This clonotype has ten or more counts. CDR3 coding DNA: TGTGCCAGCAGTATCTCCTCCCCCAACTACGAGCAGTACTTC. Translated, it gives CASSISSPNYEQYF. The rearrangement joins TRBV28 to TRBJ2-7, with D unclear. Germline V gene data show CDR1 as MDHEN and CDR2 as SYDVKM. V was shortened by 5 bases and J by 3 bases, with 14 bases between the two germline ends. This CDR3 is 14 amino acids long. Full variable domain (rest looked up from reference TRBV28 and TRBJ2-7): DVKVTQSSRYLVKRTGEKVFLECVQDMDHENMFWYRQDPGLGLRLIYFSYDVKMKEKGDIPEGYSVSREKKERFSLILESASTNQTSMYLCASSISSPNYEQYFGPGTRLTVT.

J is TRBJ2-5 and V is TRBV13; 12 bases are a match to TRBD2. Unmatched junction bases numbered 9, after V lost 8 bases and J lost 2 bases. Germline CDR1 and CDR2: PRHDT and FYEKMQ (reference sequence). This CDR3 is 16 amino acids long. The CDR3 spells CASATATSGSQETQYF. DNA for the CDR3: TGTGCCAGCGCAACCGCGACTAGCGGGAGTCAAGAGACCCAGTACTTC.

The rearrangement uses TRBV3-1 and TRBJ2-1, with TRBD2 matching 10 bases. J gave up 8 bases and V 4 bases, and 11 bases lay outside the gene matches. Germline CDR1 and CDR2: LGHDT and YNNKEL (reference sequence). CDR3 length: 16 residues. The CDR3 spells CASSPAGGGEYDEQFF. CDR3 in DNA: TGTGCCAGCAGCCCAGCGGGAGGGGGGGAATACGATGAGCAGTTCTTC.

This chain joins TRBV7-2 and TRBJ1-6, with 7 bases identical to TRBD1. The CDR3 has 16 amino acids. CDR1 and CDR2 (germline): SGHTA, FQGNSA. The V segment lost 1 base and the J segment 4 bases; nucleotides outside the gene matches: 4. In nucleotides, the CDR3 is TGTGCCAGCAGCTTAGTTTCGGGACAGTATAATTCACCCCTCCACTTT. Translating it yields CASSLVSGQYNSPLHF.

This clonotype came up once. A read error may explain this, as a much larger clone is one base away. The CDR3 protein is CASSPTGEGGGYTF. The CDR3 DNA reads TGTGCCAGCAGCCCGACGGGGGAGGGGGGTGGCTACACCTTC. This rearrangement joins TRBV7-2 to TRBJ1-2; a weak D match, TRBD1 (6 bases). V lost 5 bases to trimming and J lost 7 bases, with 17 bases between them. This CDR3 is built from 14 residues. Germline CDR1 and CDR2: SGHTA and FQGNSA.

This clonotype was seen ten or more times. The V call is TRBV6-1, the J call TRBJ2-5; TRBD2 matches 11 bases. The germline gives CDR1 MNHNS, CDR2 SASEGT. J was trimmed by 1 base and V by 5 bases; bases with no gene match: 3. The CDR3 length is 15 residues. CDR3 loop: CASSTSGSTQETQYF. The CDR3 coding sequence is TGTGCCAGCAGTACTAGCGGGAGCACCCAAGAGACCCAGTACTTC.

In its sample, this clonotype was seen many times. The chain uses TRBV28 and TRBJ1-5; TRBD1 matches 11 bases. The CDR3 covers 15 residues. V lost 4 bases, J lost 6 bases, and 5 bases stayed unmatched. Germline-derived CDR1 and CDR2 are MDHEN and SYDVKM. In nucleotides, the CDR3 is TGTGCCAGCAGTTCCGGACAGGGGGCCGGTCAGCCCCAGCATTTT. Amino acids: CASSSGQGAGQPQHF.